This T cell receptor beta chain was sequenced during a study of T cells after yellow fever vaccination. Across the study: Fractions containing few cells were prepared with SMART-Seq v4 Ultra Low Input.

This clonotype has at least ten counts. From the 5' RACE reads, TCRdb called clonotypes with MiXCR, one entry per CDR3 protein. The sample records 230,000 or so distinct CDR3 sequences, more than 6.5% being singletons. The sequence was obtained from a man aged 25 to 45 who received the YFV17D yellow fever vaccine. The specimen was CD4+ T cells sorted from PBMCs, collected on the day of the yellow fever booster vaccination.

The DNA for the CDR3 is TGTGCCAGCAACCCGGGGAAAGGCGGAGAAAAGACAAGTTTCTACGAGCAGTACTTC. Translated, it gives CASNPGKGGEKTSFYEQYF. This chain uses TRBV6-2 or TRBV6-3 with TRBJ2-7; possibly TRBD2 for D (5 bases). V was cut by 7 bases and J by 3 bases, with 31 bases left in between. The CDR3 contains 19 residues. CDR1 and CDR2 from the germline V gene are MNHEY and SVGEGT.